This T cell receptor beta chain appears in the sequencing data of a study of cytomegalovirus exposure and HLA in healthy donors. As to this clone: Its antigen is not known.

Vbeta (60) and Jbeta (13) primers were used in the PCR. Measured with immunoSEQ multiplex PCR; TCRdb has only the in-frame clones, and not every one. The sample yields 85,000 to 90,000 clones, around four fifths seen once. The CDR3 has 14 amino acids. The germline V gene has CDR1 SGHRS and CDR2 YFSETQ. Trimming took 2 bases from V and 0 from J, leaving 9 bases between them. Findings and caveats of the study: As a later analysis showed, a missense DCLRE1C variant was linked to trimming of TCR beta V- and J-genes.

Specimen: PBMCs. The sequence derives from a man in his thirties or forties in good health and CMV-seronegative. The chain links TRBV5-1 to TRBJ2-7; the D gene is possibly TRBD2 (5 bases). The CDR3 sequence is CASSLWTDSYEQYF. Here the CDR3 DNA reads TGCGCCAGCAGCTTATGGACTGACTCCTACGAGCAGTACTTC.